This TCR beta chain was sequenced during a study of low-dose radiotherapy and immunotherapy resistance in tumors. Study as a whole: Oral aspirin at 300 mg was taken daily by patients for four cycles, beginning on cycle 1 day 1.

This clonotype was counted ten times or more. Time point of the sample: after trial treatment. The treatment: LDRT plus nivolumab, ipilimumab, low-dose cyclophosphamide and aspirin (RACIN trial). Nivolumab, ipilimumab, aspirin, low-dose cyclophosphamide and low-dose radiotherapy were all administered to the donors. Advanced solid tumors lacking tumor-infiltrating lymphocytes characterized eligible patients. Both TCRalpha and TCRbeta chains were reverse transcribed with V-gene-specific primers. With a constant-region primer and a V-primer adapter, TCRs were subjected to roughly 18 PCR cycles of amplification. After the mRNA was isolated, it was amplified using in vitro transcription. TCRdb passed the reads through MiXCR, listing each CDR3 protein once. Of 40,000 or so distinct CDR3 sequences in the sample, roughly 20% were seen once. Trimming took 3 bases from V and 6 from J; bases not matched to a gene: 6. Per germline, CDR1 LNHDA and CDR2 SQIVND (reference sequence). This CDR3 region has 14 residues.

The specimen was PBMCs, collected after low-dose radiotherapy plus immunotherapy. The sequence was obtained from a female donor with ovarian cancer. This chain joins TRBV19 and TRBJ2-7; TRBD1 aligns across 9 bases. CDR3 residues: CASSIGTGYAEQYF. The DNA of the CDR3 is TGTGCCAGTAGTATCGGGACAGGGTACGCCGAGCAGTACTTC.